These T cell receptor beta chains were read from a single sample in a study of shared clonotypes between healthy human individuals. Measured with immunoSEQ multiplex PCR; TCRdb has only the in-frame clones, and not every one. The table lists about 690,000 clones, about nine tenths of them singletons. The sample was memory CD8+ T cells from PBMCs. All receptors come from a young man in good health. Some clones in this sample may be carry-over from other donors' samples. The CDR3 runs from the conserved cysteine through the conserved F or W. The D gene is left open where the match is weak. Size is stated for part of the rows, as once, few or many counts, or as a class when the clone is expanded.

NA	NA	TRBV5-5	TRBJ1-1	TGTGCCAGCAGCTTGGCCAGGGCAGGGGCGTTGAACACTGAAGCTTTCTTT	CASSLARAGALNTEAFF
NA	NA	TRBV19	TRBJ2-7	TGTGCCAGTAGTCCTAGGGGGGGCAGCTCCTACGAGCAGTACTTC	CASSPRGGSSYEQYF
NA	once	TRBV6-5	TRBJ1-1	TGTGCCAGCAGTCCTACTTTGTCGGGGATCACTGAAGCTTTCTTT	CASSPTLSGITEAFF
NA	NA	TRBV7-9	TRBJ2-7	TGTGCCAGCAGCTTCCGGGACAAGCCCTACGAGCAGTACTTC	CASSFRDKPYEQYF
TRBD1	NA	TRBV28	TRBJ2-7	TGTGCCAGCAGGGACAGGTCAGGAGTCGAGCAGTACTTC	CASRDRSGVEQYF
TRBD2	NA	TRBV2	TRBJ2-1	TGTGCCAGCAGTGAAAGGGCTAGCGGGTTCGCCTACAATGAGCAGTTCTTC	CASSERASGFAYNEQFF
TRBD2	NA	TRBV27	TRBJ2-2	TGTGCCAGCACAAAGGGACTAGCGTTCACCGGGGAGCTGTTTTTT	CASTKGLAFTGELFF
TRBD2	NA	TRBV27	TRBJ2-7	TGTGCCAGCAGTTACGGGACTAGCGGTTCCTACGAGCAGTACTTC	CASSYGTSGSYEQYF
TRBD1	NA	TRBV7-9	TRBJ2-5	TGTGCCAGCAGCTTAGCGGACAGGGGAATACCTCTACAAGAGACCCAGTACTTC	CASSLADRGIPLQETQYF
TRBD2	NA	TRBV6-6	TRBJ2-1	TGTGCCAGCAGTGACCCGGGACTAGCGAACAATGAGCAGTTCTTC	CASSDPGLANNEQFF
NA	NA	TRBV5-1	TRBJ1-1	TGCGCCAGCAGCCCGGAGGTCCTAACACAGGTAATGAACACTGAAGCTTTCTTT	CASSPEVLTQVMNTEAFF
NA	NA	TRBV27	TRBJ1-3	TGTGCCAGCAGTTTAACTGGACATTCTAGGTCCGGAAACACCATATATTTT	CASSLTGHSRSGNTIYF
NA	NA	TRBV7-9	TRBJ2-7	TGTGCCAGCAGCTTACAAGTGGACAATCAGTACTTC	CASSLQVDNQYF
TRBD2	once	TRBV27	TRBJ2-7	TGTGCCAGCAGTCAAGACTCGATGTGTAGCGGGGCCAAAAGAGCGATTTGCGAGCAGTACTTC	CASSQDSMCSGAKRAICEQYF
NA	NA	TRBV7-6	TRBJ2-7	TGTGCCAGCAGCACGTTGCGCCGGGACGGATTATCCCTAGGGCAGTACTTC	CASSTLRRDGLSLGQYF
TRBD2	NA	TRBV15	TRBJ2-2	TGTGCCACCAGCACCCCCTGGGCTAGCGGGATAACCGGGGAGCTGTTTTTT	CATSTPWASGITGELFF
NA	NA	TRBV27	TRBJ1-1	TGTGCCAGCAGTTTATCGTCGGCAGGCACTGAAGCTTTCTTT	CASSLSSAGTEAFF
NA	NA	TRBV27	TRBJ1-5	TGTGCCAGCAGTCCCGTTCGACTAAGCAATCAGCCCCAGCATTTT	CASSPVRLSNQPQHF
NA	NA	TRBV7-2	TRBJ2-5	TGTGCCAGCAGCTCCCACAGGGCTTTGGGGGAGACCCAGTACTTC	CASSSHRALGETQYF
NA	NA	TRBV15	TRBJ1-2	TGTGCCACCAGCAGAGATAGCCGGCTCTATGGCTACACCTTC	CATSRDSRLYGYTF
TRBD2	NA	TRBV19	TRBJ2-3	TGTGCCAGTAGTATAGATCACCCCGGGACTAGCGCGAGCACAGATACGCAGTATTTT	CASSIDHPGTSASTDTQYF
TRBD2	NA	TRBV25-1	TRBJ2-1	TGTGCCAGCAGTGAATACGGTAGCGGGATGACGGCCTACAATGAGCAGTTCTTC	CASSEYGSGMTAYNEQFF
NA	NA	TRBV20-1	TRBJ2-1	TGCAGTGCTAGAAAGGATGAGCAGTTCTTC	CSARKDEQFF